What follows describes a single TCR beta chain. The antigen is unknown. Healthy and HIV-negative, the adult donors had no recent acute infections or vaccinations. The data were obtained in a study of shared clonotypes between healthy human individuals. The data were produced by immunoSEQ multiplex PCR, yet TCRdb's version contains in-frame clones alone and is incomplete. The sample shows 2.3 million or so clones, 93% of them seen only once. Study results and caveats: Despite large depth, sorted-subset datasets appeared incompletely sequenced. Genetic and exposure-history diversity was limited by the few donors. Among a few donors, around 5% of naive CD4 clonotypes were found in common.

V lost 6 bases to trimming and J lost 2 bases; unmatched junction nucleotides: 19. This CDR3 comprises 19 residues. Germline V gene data show CDR1 as MRHNA and CDR2 as SNTAGT. V usage is TRBV6-4 and J usage is TRBJ2-7; 10 nucleotides agree with TRBD1. Material for sequencing was naive CD4+ T cells from PBMCs. Subset in this sample: CD45RA+ positively selected. This receptor was identified in a man aged 18-30 years in good health. Some clones in this sample may be carry-over from other donors' samples. The CDR3 loop is CASRICGTGVFSGTYEQYF. The CDR3 DNA is TGTGCCAGCAGGATTTGCGGGACAGGGGTTTTTAGCGGAACCTACGAGCAGTACTTC.